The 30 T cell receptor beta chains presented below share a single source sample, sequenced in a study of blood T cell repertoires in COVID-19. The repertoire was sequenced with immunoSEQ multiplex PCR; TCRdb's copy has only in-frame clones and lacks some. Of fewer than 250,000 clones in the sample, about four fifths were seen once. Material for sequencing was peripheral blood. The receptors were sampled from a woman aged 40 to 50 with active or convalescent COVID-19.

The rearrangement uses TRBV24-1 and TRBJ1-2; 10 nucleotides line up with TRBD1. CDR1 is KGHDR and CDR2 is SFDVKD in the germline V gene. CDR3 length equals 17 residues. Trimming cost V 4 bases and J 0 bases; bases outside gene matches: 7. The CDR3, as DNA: TGTGCCACCAGTGACACCGGGACAGGGGCCTCTAACTATGGCTACACCTTC. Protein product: CATSDTGTGASNYGYTF.

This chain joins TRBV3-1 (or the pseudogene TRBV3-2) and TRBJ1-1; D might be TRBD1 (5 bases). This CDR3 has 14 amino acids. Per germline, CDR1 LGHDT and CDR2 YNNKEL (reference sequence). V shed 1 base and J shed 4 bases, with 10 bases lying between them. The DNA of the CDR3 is TGTGCCAGCAGCCAAGGGGGAGGGGTCACTGAAGCTTTCTTT. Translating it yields CASSQGGGVTEAFF.

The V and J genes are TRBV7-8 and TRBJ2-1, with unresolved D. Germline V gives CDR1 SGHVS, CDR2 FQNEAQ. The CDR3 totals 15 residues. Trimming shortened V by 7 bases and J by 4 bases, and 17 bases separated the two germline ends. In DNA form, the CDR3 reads TGTGCCAGCATCCTTTCTAGTACCCTTTACAATGAGCAGTTCTTC. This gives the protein CASILSSTLYNEQFF. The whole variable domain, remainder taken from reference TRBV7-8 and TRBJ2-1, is GAGVSQSPRYKVAKRGQDVALRCDPISGHVSLFWYQQALGQGPEFLTYFQNEAQLDKSGLPSDRFFAERPEGSVSTLKIQRTQQEDSAVYLCASILSSTLYNEQFFGPGTRLTVL.

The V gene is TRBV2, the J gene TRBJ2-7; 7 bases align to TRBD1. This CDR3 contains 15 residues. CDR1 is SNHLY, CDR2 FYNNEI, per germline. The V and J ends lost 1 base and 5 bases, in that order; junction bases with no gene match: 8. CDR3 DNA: TGTGCCAGCAGTGAAGTAGGGGGCAACATCCACGAGCAGTACTTC. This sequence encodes CASSEVGGNIHEQYF.

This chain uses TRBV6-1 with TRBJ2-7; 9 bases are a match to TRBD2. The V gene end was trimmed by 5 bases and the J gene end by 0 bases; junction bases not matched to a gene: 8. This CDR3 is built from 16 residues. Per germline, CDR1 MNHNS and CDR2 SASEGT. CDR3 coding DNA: TGTGCCAGCAGTCAAGAGACTAGCGGCCGCTCCTACGAGCAGTACTTC. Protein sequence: CASSQETSGRSYEQYF.

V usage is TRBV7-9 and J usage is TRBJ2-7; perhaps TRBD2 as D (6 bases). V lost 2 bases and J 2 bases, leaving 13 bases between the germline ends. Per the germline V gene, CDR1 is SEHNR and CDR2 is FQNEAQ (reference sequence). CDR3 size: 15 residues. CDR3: CASSLWEEGTYEQYF. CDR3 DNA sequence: TGTGCCAGCAGCTTATGGGAGGAGGGGACCTACGAGCAGTACTTC.

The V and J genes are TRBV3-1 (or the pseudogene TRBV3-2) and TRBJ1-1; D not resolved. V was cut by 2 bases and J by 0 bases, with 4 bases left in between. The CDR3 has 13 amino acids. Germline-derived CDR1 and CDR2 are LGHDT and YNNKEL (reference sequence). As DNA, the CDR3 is TGTGCCAGCAGCCAATTATTGAACACTGAAGCTTTCTTT. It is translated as CASSQLLNTEAFF.

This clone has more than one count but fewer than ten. The CDR3, as DNA: TGTGCCAACCCAATCACAGGGGACCAGGGGAGTCACAACTACGAGCAGTACTTC. This codes for CANPITGDQGSHNYEQYF. V is TRBV27 and J is TRBJ2-7; 7 nucleotides line up with TRBD1. Trimming cost V 10 bases and J 3 bases; bases outside gene matches: 24. Per the germline V gene, CDR1 is MNHEY and CDR2 is SMNVEV (reference sequence). CDR3 size: 18 residues.

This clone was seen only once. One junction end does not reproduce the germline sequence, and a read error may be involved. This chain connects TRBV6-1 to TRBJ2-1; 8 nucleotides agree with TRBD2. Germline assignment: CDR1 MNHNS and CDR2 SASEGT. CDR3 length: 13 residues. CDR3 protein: CASTEGLAGEQFF. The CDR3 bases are TGTGCCAGCACTGAAGGACTAGCCGGTGAGCAGTTCTTC.

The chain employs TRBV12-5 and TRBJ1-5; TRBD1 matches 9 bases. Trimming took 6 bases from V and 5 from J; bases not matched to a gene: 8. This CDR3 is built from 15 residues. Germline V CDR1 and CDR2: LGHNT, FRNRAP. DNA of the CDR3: TGTGCTAGTGGGGCCGGGACAGGGATCTATCAGCCCCAGCATTTT. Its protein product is CASGAGTGIYQPQHF. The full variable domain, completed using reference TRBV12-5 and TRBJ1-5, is DARVTQTPRHKVTEMGQEVTMRCQPILGHNTVFWYRQTMMQGLELLAYFRNRAPLDDSGMPKDRFSAEMPDATLATLKIQPSEPRDSAVYFCASGAGTGIYQPQHFGDGTRLSIL.

CDR3: CASSQNGEGHAGANVLTF. The CDR3 region has the DNA TGTGCCAGCAGCCAGAATGGAGAGGGTCACGCCGGGGCCAACGTCCTGACTTTC. The chain combines TRBV3-1 (or the pseudogene TRBV3-2) with TRBJ2-6; TRBD2 is a possible D gene (5 bases). V was cut by 3 bases and J by 4 bases, with 19 bases left in between. The germline V gene encodes CDR1 LGHDT and CDR2 YNNKEL (reference sequence). The CDR3 loop spans 18 amino acids.

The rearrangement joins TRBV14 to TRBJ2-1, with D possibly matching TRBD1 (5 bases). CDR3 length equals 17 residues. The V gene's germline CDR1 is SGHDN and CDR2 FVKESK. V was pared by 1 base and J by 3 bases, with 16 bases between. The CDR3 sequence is CASSQVRSGFSYNEQFF. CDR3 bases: TGTGCCAGCAGCCAAGTTAGATCAGGGTTTAGCTACAATGAGCAGTTCTTC.

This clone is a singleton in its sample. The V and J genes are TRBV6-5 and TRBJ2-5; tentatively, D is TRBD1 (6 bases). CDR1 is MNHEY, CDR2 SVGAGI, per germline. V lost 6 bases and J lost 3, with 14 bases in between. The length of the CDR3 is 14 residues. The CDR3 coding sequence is TGTGCCAGCAGGGATCAGGGGTGGGAAGAGACCCAGTACTTC. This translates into CASRDQGWEETQYF.

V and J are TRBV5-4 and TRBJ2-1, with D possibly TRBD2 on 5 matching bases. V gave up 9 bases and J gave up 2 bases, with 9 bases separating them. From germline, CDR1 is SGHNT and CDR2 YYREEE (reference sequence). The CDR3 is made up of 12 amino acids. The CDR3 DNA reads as TGTGCCACCTTGGAGGCCTACAATGAGCAGTTCTTC. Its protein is CATLEAYNEQFF.

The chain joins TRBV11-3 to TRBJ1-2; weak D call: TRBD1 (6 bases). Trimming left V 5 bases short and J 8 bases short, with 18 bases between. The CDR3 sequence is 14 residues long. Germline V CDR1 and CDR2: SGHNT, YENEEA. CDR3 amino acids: CASSQDTGMRGYTF. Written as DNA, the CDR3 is TGTGCCAGCAGCCAAGACACAGGGATGAGGGGCTACACCTTC.

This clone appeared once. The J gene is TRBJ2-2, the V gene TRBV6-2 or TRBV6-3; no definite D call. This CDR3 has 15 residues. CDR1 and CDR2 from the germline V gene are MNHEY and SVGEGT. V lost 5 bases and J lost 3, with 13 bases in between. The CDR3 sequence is CASSRPDIYTGELFF. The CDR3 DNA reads TGTGCCAGCAGTCGCCCCGACATTTACACCGGGGAGCTGTTTTTT.

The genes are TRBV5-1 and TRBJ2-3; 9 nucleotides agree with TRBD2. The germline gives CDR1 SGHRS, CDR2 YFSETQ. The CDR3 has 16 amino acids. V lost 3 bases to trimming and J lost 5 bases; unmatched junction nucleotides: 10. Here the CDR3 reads CASSSLGRGGLDTQYF. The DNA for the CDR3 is TGCGCCAGCAGCTCCCTCGGGCGGGGGGGCCTAGATACGCAGTATTTT.

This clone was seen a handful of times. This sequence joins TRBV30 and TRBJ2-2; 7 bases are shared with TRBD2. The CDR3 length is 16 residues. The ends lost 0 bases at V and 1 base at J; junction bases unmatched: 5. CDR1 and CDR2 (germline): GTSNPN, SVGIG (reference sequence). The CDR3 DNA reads TGTGCCTGGAGTGTACAAGGGAGGGGGAACACCGGGGAGCTGTTTTTT. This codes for CAWSVQGRGNTGELFF.

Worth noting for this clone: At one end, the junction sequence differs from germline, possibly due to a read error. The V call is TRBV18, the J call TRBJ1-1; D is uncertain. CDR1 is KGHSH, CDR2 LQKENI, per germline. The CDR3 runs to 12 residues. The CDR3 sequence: CASSPGNSEAFF. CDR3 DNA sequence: TGTGCCAGCTCGCCCGGGAACTCTGAAGCTTTCTTT.

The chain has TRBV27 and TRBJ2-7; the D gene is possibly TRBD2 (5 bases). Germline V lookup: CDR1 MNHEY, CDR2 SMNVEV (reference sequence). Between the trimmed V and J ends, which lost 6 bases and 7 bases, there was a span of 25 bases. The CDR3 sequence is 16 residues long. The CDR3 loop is CASSPVFAFVRGEQYF. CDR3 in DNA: TGTGCCAGCAGCCCCGTATTTGCTTTTGTCCGAGGGGAGCAGTACTTC.

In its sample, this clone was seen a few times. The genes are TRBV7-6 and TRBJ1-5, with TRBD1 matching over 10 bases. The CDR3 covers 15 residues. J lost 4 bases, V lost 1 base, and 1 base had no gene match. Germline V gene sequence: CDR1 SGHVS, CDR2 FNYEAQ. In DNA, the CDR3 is TGTGCCAGCAGCTTAGGGACAGGGGGGAATCAGCCCCAGCATTTT. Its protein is CASSLGTGGNQPQHF.

CDR3 nucleotides: TGCAGTGCTAGTAACAGGGTAGGTGAAGCTTTCTTT. This gives the protein CSASNRVGEAFF. The gene calls are TRBV20-1 and TRBJ1-1; D is possibly TRBD1 (6 bases). The CDR3 is 12 residues long. V was shortened by 3 bases and J by 7 bases, with 12 bases between the two germline ends. Germline CDR1 DFQATT, CDR2 SNEGSKA (reference sequence).

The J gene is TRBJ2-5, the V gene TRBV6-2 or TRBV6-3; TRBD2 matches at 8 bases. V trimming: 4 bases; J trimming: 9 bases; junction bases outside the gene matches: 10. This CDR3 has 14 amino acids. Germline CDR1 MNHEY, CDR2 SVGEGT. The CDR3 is CASSSGGGLGAQYF. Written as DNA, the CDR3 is TGTGCCAGCAGTTCGGGCGGGGGGCTAGGGGCCCAGTACTTC.

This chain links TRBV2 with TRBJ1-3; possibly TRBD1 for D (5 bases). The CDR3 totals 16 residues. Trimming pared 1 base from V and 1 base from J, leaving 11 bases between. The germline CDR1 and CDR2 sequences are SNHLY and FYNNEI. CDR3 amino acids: CASSEGGEASGNTIYF. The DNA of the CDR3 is TGTGCCAGCAGTGAAGGAGGGGAGGCTTCTGGAAACACCATATATTTT.

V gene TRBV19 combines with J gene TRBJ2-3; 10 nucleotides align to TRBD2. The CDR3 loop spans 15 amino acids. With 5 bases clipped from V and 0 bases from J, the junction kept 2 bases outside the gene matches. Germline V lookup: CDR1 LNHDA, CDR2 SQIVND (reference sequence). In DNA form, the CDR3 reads TGTGCCAGTAGTTTGACTAGCGGGAGCACAGATACGCAGTATTTT. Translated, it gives CASSLTSGSTDTQYF.

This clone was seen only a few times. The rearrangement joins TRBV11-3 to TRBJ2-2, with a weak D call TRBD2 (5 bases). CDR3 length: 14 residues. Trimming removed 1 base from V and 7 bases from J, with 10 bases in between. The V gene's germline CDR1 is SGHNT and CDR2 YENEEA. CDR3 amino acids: CASSLGSASGELFF. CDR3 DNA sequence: TGTGCCAGCAGCTTAGGTAGCGCGAGCGGGGAGCTGTTTTTT.

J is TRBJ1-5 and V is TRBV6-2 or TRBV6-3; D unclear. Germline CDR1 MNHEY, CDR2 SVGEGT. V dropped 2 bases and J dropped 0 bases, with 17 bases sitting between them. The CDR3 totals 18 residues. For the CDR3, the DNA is TGTGCCAGCAGTTACGCGCAGGAAGCCCTTTATAGCAATCAGCCCCAGCATTTT. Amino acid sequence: CASSYAQEALYSNQPQHF.

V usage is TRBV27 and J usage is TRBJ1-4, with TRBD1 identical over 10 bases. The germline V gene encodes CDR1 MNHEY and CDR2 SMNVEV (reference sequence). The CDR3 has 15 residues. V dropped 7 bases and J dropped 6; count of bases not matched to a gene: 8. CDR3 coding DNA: TGTGCCAGCACCCGAACCGGGACAGGGGATGAAAAACTGTTTTTT. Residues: CASTRTGTGDEKLFF.

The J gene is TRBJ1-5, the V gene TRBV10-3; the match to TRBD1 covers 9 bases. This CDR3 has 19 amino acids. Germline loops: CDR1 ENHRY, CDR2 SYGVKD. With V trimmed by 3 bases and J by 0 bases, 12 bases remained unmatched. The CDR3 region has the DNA TGTGCCATCAGTGATGCCCCGGGACAGGGTGGATATAGCAATCAGCCCCAGCATTTT. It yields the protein CAISDAPGQGGYSNQPQHF.

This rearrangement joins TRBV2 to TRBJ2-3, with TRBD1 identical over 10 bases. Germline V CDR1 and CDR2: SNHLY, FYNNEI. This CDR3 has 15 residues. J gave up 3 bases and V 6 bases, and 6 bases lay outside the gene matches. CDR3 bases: TGTGCCAGCAGAACCCGGGACAGGGGAACAGATACGCAGTATTTT. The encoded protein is CASRTRDRGTDTQYF.